The 29 T cell receptor beta chains below come from one sample, sequenced in a study of OX40 agonist ivuxolimab in advanced cancers. Libraries were prepared through the immunoSEQ multiplex PCR assay. TCRdb took over this immuneACCESS table, retaining in-frame rearrangements with V and J assigned. Such tables are incomplete; in checked studies, under half of the missing clones stem from an unresolved V gene, and the remainder is unexplained. Across this sample there are tens of thousands of clones, with about 82% seen only once. Approximately 5.6% of the sample is in the top ten clones. This material consisted of CD4+ or CD8+ T cells sorted from blood, taken in a trial of the OX40 agonist ivuxolimab. The receptors shown here come from an adult with an advanced solid tumor such as melanoma, head and neck, liver or kidney cancer.

The chain employs TRBV30 and TRBJ2-4; 16 nucleotides align to TRBD2. V gave up 3 bases and J gave up 3 bases; unmatched junction bases: 11. CDR3 size: 19 residues. The germline V gene has CDR1 GTSNPN and CDR2 SVGIG (reference sequence). CDR3 coding DNA: TGTGCCTGGAGGCCGGGGTCGGGACTAGCGGGAGGGGACAAAAACATTCAGTACTTC. Its translation: CAWRPGSGLAGGDKNIQYF.

The genes are TRBV25-1 and TRBJ1-6, with D possibly TRBD1 on 5 matching bases. The CDR3 runs to 13 residues. CDR1 and CDR2 (germline): MGHDK, SYGVNS. V lost 7 bases to trimming and J lost 5 bases, with 9 bases between them. Here the CDR3 reads CASNRRDNSPLHF. In nucleotides, the CDR3 is TGTGCCAGCAACCGCAGGGATAATTCACCCCTCCACTTT.

This chain connects TRBV15 to TRBJ2-7, with TRBD1 matching over 10 bases. The CDR3 contains 14 residues. J gave up 2 bases and V 5 bases, and 3 bases lay outside the gene matches. Germline V gene data show CDR1 as LNHNV and CDR2 as YYDKDF (reference sequence). CDR3 sequence reads: CATSADRGPYEQYV. In DNA, the CDR3 is TGTGCCACCAGCGCAGACAGGGGGCCCTACGAGCAGTACGTC.

This sequence joins TRBV19 and TRBJ2-7, with 9 bases that match TRBD1. The CDR3 sequence is 16 residues long. Germline V gives CDR1 LNHDA, CDR2 SQIVND (reference sequence). With V trimmed by 0 bases and J by 5 bases, 8 bases remained unmatched. CDR3 sequence (DNA): TGTGCCAGTAGTATAGAAGTTGGGACAGGGATCCACGAGCAGTACTTC. It translates to CASSIEVGTGIHEQYF.

The chain uses TRBV29-1 and TRBJ1-2; D is possibly TRBD1 (5 bases). Germline CDR1 reads SQVTM; CDR2 reads ANQGSEA. This CDR3 region has 13 residues. With 5 bases removed from V and 4 bases from J, the gap between germline ends came to 14 bases. CDR3 sequence reads: CSVPTERAYGYTF. For the CDR3, the DNA is TGCAGCGTTCCGACAGAGAGGGCCTATGGCTACACCTTC.

The chain is built from TRBV30 and TRBJ2-5, with D perhaps TRBD2 (6 bases). V dropped 0 bases and J dropped 1 base, with 27 bases sitting between them. Germline CDR1 GTSNPN, CDR2 SVGIG (reference sequence). The CDR3 consists of 20 residues. Written as DNA, the CDR3 is TGTGCCTGGAGTGTAACAAGGTTTCTAGCGACCAACCGAATCCAAGAGACCCAGTACTTC. Protein: CAWSVTRFLATNRIQETQYF.

The chain uses TRBV19 and TRBJ2-7; D is unresolved. CDR1 and CDR2 from the germline V gene are LNHDA and SQIVND (reference sequence). The CDR3 runs to 18 residues. V lost 8 bases and J 5 bases, leaving 31 bases between the germline ends. The CDR3: CASAQIPSVLPRVHEQYF. Here the CDR3 DNA reads TGTGCCAGTGCGCAAATCCCGTCGGTCTTACCCAGAGTCCACGAGCAGTACTTC.

This rearrangement joins TRBV4-3 to TRBJ2-3; D not resolved. The CDR3 spans 14 residues. The germline V gene encodes CDR1 LGHNA and CDR2 YSLEER. The ends were cut back, 0 bases at V and 4 bases at J, with 8 bases in the middle. For the CDR3, the DNA is TGCGCCAGCAGCCAAGAGGGGTCGGCAGATACGCAGTATTTT. Translated: CASSQEGSADTQYF.

The chain couples TRBV7-8 to TRBJ1-2; TRBD1 agrees at 7 bases. CDR1 is SGHVS and CDR2 is FQNEAQ in the germline V gene. With 1 base clipped from V and 13 bases from J, the junction kept 9 bases outside the gene matches. The CDR3 has 13 residues. Written as DNA, the CDR3 is TGTGCCAGCAGCTTAGAAGTTTGGCAGGGGGTCACCTTC. Translating gives CASSLEVWQGVTF.

This clone has a single count. This sequence joins TRBV2 and TRBJ2-5; TRBD2 matches 8 bases. The DNA end is a closer match to TRBJ2-7, so the J assignment may be wrong. Germline CDR1 reads SNHLY; CDR2 reads FYNNEI. The CDR3 runs to 17 residues. The DNA of the CDR3 is TGTGCCAGCAGTGAATGGGGTAGCGGGGTTGCCTCCTACGAGCAGTACTTC. This translates into CASSEWGSGVASYEQYF.

The V call is TRBV19, the J call TRBJ1-4; 10 nucleotides match TRBD1. This CDR3 comprises 13 residues. V shed 5 bases, J shed 8 bases, and the junction held 2 bases outside the gene matches. Germline V gene data show CDR1 as LNHDA and CDR2 as SQIVND (reference sequence). The CDR3 sequence: CASSRDRGEKLFF. CDR3 DNA: TGTGCCAGTAGTCGGGACAGGGGCGAAAAACTGTTTTTT.

The V and J genes are TRBV7-2 and TRBJ2-7; 10 bases map to TRBD2. The germline V gene has CDR1 SGHTA and CDR2 FQGNSA. Unmatched junction bases numbered 2, after V lost 1 base and J lost 2 bases. The CDR3 extends over 15 amino acids. The CDR3 DNA reads as TGTGCCAGCAGCTTAGAAAGCGGGGGGGCCTACGAGCAGTACGTC. Translating it yields CASSLESGGAYEQYV.

The chain joins TRBV4-3 to TRBJ1-3; D ambiguous. Germline values: CDR1 LGHNA, CDR2 YSLEER. The CDR3 has 16 residues. Between the trimmed V and J ends, which lost 0 bases and 2 bases, there was a span of 11 bases. CDR3 in DNA: TGCGCCAGCAGCCAAGATCCCTTCAGCCCTGGAAACACCATATATTTT. Translation gives CASSQDPFSPGNTIYF.

The gene calls are TRBV7-9 and TRBJ1-3; 7 bases match TRBD1. Unmatched junction bases numbered 5, after V lost 10 bases and J lost 2 bases. Germline V gene sequence: CDR1 SEHNR, CDR2 FQNEAQ (reference sequence). This CDR3 comprises 13 residues. CDR3 nucleotides: TGTGCCACCCGACAGGGCGCTGGAAACACCATATATTTT. Protein: CATRQGAGNTIYF.

V usage is TRBV6-5 and J usage is TRBJ2-1; D is perhaps TRBD2 (5 bases). Germline V gives CDR1 MNHEY, CDR2 SVGAGI. This CDR3 region has 16 residues. The V end was cut by 4 bases, the J end by 6 bases, with 19 bases between. The CDR3 sequence is CASSFARAGPSNEQFF. CDR3 coding DNA: TGTGCCAGCAGTTTCGCAAGGGCGGGTCCATCCAATGAGCAGTTCTTC.

This clone has a single count. The rearrangement uses TRBV6-1 and TRBJ1-2, with D possibly matching TRBD1 (5 bases). The CDR3 length is 15 residues. CDR1 and CDR2 from the germline V gene are MNHNS and SASEGT. The V end lost 3 bases, the J end lost 1 base, and 12 bases lay between the germline ends. The CDR3: CASSEVQGFNYGYTF. The CDR3 DNA reads TGTGCCAGCAGTGAGGTCCAGGGCTTTAACTATGGCTACACCTTC.

The chain employs TRBV5-6 and TRBJ2-7; D is perhaps TRBD1 (5 bases). Deletions cut 3 bases from V and 4 bases from J, with 11 bases between. The CDR3 runs 13 residues. Germline V lookup: CDR1 SGHDT, CDR2 YYEEEE. The CDR3 DNA follows: TGTGCCAGCAGCTGGGGCCCAGGGTACGAGCAGTACTTC. The encoded protein is CASSWGPGYEQYF. The full variable domain, its missing parts supplied by reference TRBV5-6 and TRBJ2-7, is DAGVTQSPTHLIKTRGQQVTLRCSPKSGHDTVSWYQQALGQGPQFIFQYYEEEERQRGNFPDRFSGHQFPNYSSELNVNALLLGDSALYLCASSWGPGYEQYFGPGTRLTVT.

J is TRBJ2-1 and V is TRBV4-3; 8 bases are shared with TRBD2. The V gene end was trimmed by 0 bases and the J gene end by 4 bases; junction bases not matched to a gene: 5. Germline CDR1 LGHNA, CDR2 YSLEER. This CDR3 region has 16 residues. DNA for the CDR3: TGCGCCAGCAGCCAAGAAACTAGCGGCTTATACAATGAGCAGTTCTTC. Translated, it gives CASSQETSGLYNEQFF.

The chain combines TRBV2 with TRBJ1-2; a possible D gene is TRBD1 (6 bases). The CDR3 sequence is 12 residues long. V was trimmed by 6 bases and J by 4 bases, leaving 9 bases between them. The V gene's germline CDR1 is SNHLY and CDR2 FYNNEI. CDR3 sequence reads: CASRGHFYGYTF. The CDR3 DNA sequence: TGTGCCAGCAGGGGACACTTCTATGGCTACACCTTC.

The V gene is TRBV19, the J gene TRBJ2-7, with D perhaps matching TRBD1 (6 bases). Germline V lookup: CDR1 LNHDA, CDR2 SQIVND (reference sequence). The CDR3 length is 15 residues. V shed 6 bases and J shed 0 bases, with 15 bases lying between them. Here the CDR3 reads CASSKEDRRSYEQYF. CDR3 coding DNA: TGTGCCAGTAGCAAAGAGGACAGACGCTCCTACGAGCAGTACTTC. Filled out from reference TRBV19 and TRBJ2-7, the complete variable domain reads DGGITQSPKYLFRKEGQNVTLSCEQNLNHDAMYWYRQDPGQGLRLIYYSQIVNDFQKGDIAEGYSVSREKKESFPLTVTSAQKNPTAFYLCASSKEDRRSYEQYFGPGTRLTVT.

The chain is built from TRBV5-5 and TRBJ2-1; 9 nucleotides align to TRBD2. The CDR3 totals 16 residues. CDR1 is SGHKS and CDR2 is YYEKEE in the germline V gene (reference sequence). The V segment lost 0 bases and the J segment 7 bases; nucleotides outside the gene matches: 8. CDR3 in amino acids: CASSLVAGGVRNEQFF. CDR3 DNA sequence: TGTGCCAGCAGCTTGGTGGCGGGAGGGGTGCGGAATGAGCAGTTCTTC.

This chain links TRBV7-2 with TRBJ1-4; possible D gene TRBD1, 6 bases. The CDR3 covers 14 residues. Per germline, CDR1 SGHTA and CDR2 FQGNSA. V lost 5 bases and J 8 bases, leaving 15 bases between the germline ends. Here the CDR3 reads CASSQRGVGEKLFF. As DNA, the CDR3 is TGTGCCAGCAGCCAAAGGGGGGTAGGAGAAAAACTGTTTTTT. Full variable domain (remainder filled in from reference TRBV7-2 and TRBJ1-4): GAGVSQSPSNKVTEKGKDVELRCDPISGHTALYWYRQSLGQGLEFLIYFQGNSAPDKSGLPSDRFSAERTGGSVSTLTIQRTQQEDSAVYLCASSQRGVGEKLFFGSGTQLSVL.

CDR3 region: CASSTHTGLAGGYNEQFF. CDR3 nucleotides: TGTGCCAGCAGCACGCACACAGGACTAGCGGGAGGATACAATGAGCAGTTCTTC. The rearrangement uses TRBV9 and TRBJ2-1, with 14 bases lining up with TRBD2. V was clipped by 4 bases and J by 4 bases; unmatched bases: 10. Germline-derived CDR1 and CDR2 are SGDLS and YYNGEE. The CDR3 covers 18 residues.

The chain uses TRBV5-6 and TRBJ2-2, with TRBD2 matching 9 bases. The V segment lost 1 base and the J segment 6 bases; nucleotides outside the gene matches: 7. There are 16 residues in the CDR3. The germline V gene has CDR1 SGHDT and CDR2 YYEEEE. The CDR3 spells CASSLYVAGDSGELFF. DNA of the CDR3: TGTGCCAGCAGCTTGTATGTAGCGGGAGACTCCGGGGAGCTGTTTTTT.

V and J are TRBV11-2 and TRBJ1-2; 7 bases align to TRBD1. Germline values: CDR1 SGHAT, CDR2 FQNNGV. Trimming took 3 bases from V and 4 from J; bases not matched to a gene: 2. This CDR3 has 13 residues. The CDR3 DNA is TGTGCCAGCAGCTTGAACAGGGGCTATGGCTACACCTTC. It yields the protein CASSLNRGYGYTF.

This chain joins TRBV19 and TRBJ2-1; 9 nucleotides match TRBD2. Germline V lookup: CDR1 LNHDA, CDR2 SQIVND (reference sequence). After removal of 3 bases from V and 10 bases from J, the junction contained 13 bases not matched to a gene. The CDR3 is 16 amino acids. CDR3 sequence: CASSIDAGGSHGEQFF. The CDR3 bases are TGTGCCAGTAGTATTGATGCGGGAGGGTCCCACGGGGAGCAGTTCTTC.

This clone was seen a handful of times. This chain uses TRBV9 with TRBJ1-2; tentatively, D is TRBD1 (6 bases). The CDR3 is made up of 14 amino acids. Trimming took 2 bases from V and 8 from J, leaving 16 bases between them. Germline V gene data show CDR1 as SGDLS and CDR2 as YYNGEE. DNA for the CDR3: TGTGCCAGCAGCGTTACAGGGCAGGCCGGGGGCTACACCTTC. This translates into CASSVTGQAGGYTF.

The chain has TRBV7-9 and TRBJ2-7; 8 nucleotides align to TRBD1. Trimming at V came to 2 bases and at J to 11 bases, leaving 5 bases not matched to a gene. The CDR3 has 12 amino acids. Germline CDR1 SEHNR, CDR2 FQNEAQ (reference sequence). The CDR3 sequence: CASSLPRGRKYF. CDR3 in DNA: TGTGCCAGCAGCTTACCCAGGGGGCGTAAGTACTTC.

V and J are TRBV7-2 and TRBJ1-5; no reliable D call. The germline V gene encodes CDR1 SGHTA and CDR2 FQGNSA. The CDR3 has 16 residues. Trimming stripped 0 bases from V and 4 bases from J, with 13 bases between. This chain's CDR3 is CASSLAIGRVNQPQHF. CDR3 DNA sequence: TGTGCCAGCAGCTTAGCTATCGGCCGCGTTAATCAGCCCCAGCATTTT.